This T cell receptor (beta chain) was found in a study of untreated major depressive disorder. The repertoire was sequenced with immunoSEQ multiplex PCR; TCRdb's copy has only in-frame clones and lacks some. The table has about 20,000 clones, roughly 90% seen once. This TCR was recovered from a woman aged 40 to 49 with major depressive disorder. The source material was CD4+ T cells from PBMCs.

This CDR3 is CATSRGRGSYEQYV. The CDR3 region has the DNA TGTGCCACCAGCAGGGGACGAGGGTCCTACGAGCAGTACGTC. The J gene is TRBJ2-7, the V gene TRBV15; the D call may be TRBD1 or TRBD2 (5 bases each). CDR3 size: 14 residues. Trimming left V 3 bases short and J 1 base short, with 10 bases between. From germline, CDR1 is LNHNV and CDR2 YYDKDF (reference sequence).